The T cell receptor beta chain under discussion was sequenced for a study of OX40 agonist ivuxolimab in advanced cancers. Assay used: immunoSEQ multiplex PCR; TCRdb lists only in-frame clones, some missing. The top ten hold roughly 10% of the sample, which has 25,000 to 30,000 clones, around four fifths seen once. The TCR originated in an adult with an advanced solid tumor such as melanoma, head and neck, liver or kidney cancer. This specimen consisted of CD4+ or CD8+ T cells sorted from blood, obtained in a trial of the OX40 agonist ivuxolimab.

The CDR3 DNA reads TGTGCCAGCAGCGAGGAGGGGGGCCCCGGGGAGCTGTTTTTT. Encoded protein: CASSEEGGPGELFF. This chain links TRBV9 with TRBJ2-2; perhaps D is TRBD1 or TRBD2 (6 bases each). This CDR3 spans 14 amino acids. V dropped 3 bases and J dropped 6 bases, with 12 bases sitting between them. Germline V gives CDR1 SGDLS, CDR2 YYNGEE. Combining the CDR3 with reference TRBV9 and TRBJ2-2 gives the whole variable domain DSGVTQTPKHLITATGQRVTLRCSPRSGDLSVYWYQQSLDQGLQFLIQYYNGEERAKGNILERFSAQQFPDLHSELNLSSLELGDSALYFCASSEEGGPGELFFGEGSRLTVL.